This T cell receptor (beta chain) was identified in a study of cytomegalovirus exposure and HLA in healthy donors. Study-level background: Earlier sequencing of about 179 million T cells yielded approximately 100 million unique TCR beta sequences.

This clone was detected only a few times. The antigen remains undetermined. Both 60 Vbeta primers and 13 Jbeta primers went into the PCR. Sequencing was performed with immunoSEQ multiplex PCR; in TCRdb, only in-frame clones are kept and a portion is missing. The table records approximately 140,000 clones, roughly three quarters of them present only once. Regarding the study as a whole: In a later analysis, DRB1 alleles had the most associated TCRs; HLA-C alleles the fewest. Of the V segments, some could not be distinguished, including TRBV6-2 and TRBV6-3, and were excluded. TCR beta V- and J-gene trimming, according to a later analysis, was linked to a missense DCLRE1C variant.

The germline V gene has CDR1 SGHVS and CDR2 FQNEAQ. The V segment lost 1 base and the J segment 2 bases; nucleotides outside the gene matches: 16. CDR3 size: 19 residues. The specimen was PBMCs. The chain is built from TRBV7-8 and TRBJ2-7, with TRBD2 identical over 8 bases. The TCR originated in a woman aged 60 to 75 in good health and CMV-seronegative. The CDR3 sequence is CASSLGALRVSGAAYEQYF. The CDR3 DNA sequence: TGTGCCAGCAGCTTAGGGGCCCTCCGGGTTAGCGGGGCAGCCTACGAGCAGTACTTC.